The entry below describes one TCR beta chain. Assay: immunoSEQ multiplex PCR; the TCRdb copy retains only in-frame clones and omits some. The table includes roughly 120,000 clones, 93% detected once. This entry comes from a study of control samples from healthy donors and cancer patients. The length of the CDR3 is 13 residues. V was pared by 1 base and J by 5 bases, with 8 bases between. From germline, CDR1 is SGHTA and CDR2 FQGNSA. The origin of this receptor is a young man in good health. This chain joins TRBV7-2 and TRBJ1-1; TRBD1 might be the D (6 bases). The sample comprised blood. In DNA form, the CDR3 reads TGTGCCAGCAGCTTAGGACAGGCTACTGAAGCTTTCTTT. As protein: CASSLGQATEAFF.